A selection of T cell receptor beta chains follows, all from one sample in a study of CD8+CD57+ T cells in acquired aplastic anemia. In TCRdb, the reads were re-called with MiXCR into one record per CDR3 protein. Of about 190,000 distinct CDR3 sequences listed, about half are singletons. The specimen was sorted CD4+, CD8+, or CD8+CD57+ T cells (not recorded which) from PBMCs. These receptor sequences come from a human donor in good health, serving as a control. The CDR3 runs from the conserved cysteine through the conserved F or W. The D gene is left open where the match is weak. Clone size is not always given. Where it is, it says once, few, many or a class for expanded clones.

>TRBD1|NA|TRBV7-2
CASSLDRGDEQFF
>NA|NA|TRBV6-1
CASSGRDHDGSPLHF
>NA|many|TRBV28
CASSLGTRNTEAFF
>TRBD2|many|TRBV5-6
CASSPTEASGGPGELFF
>NA|NA|TRBV5-1
CASGGQPREAQYF
>TRBD1|NA|TRBV6-6
CASSPGTGEVQPQHF
>NA|few|TRBV7-2
CASSLIGKPQHF
>TRBD1|NA|TRBV5-8
CASCRSGQNSYEQHF
>NA|NA|TRBV24-1
CATSGAGSYNEQFF
>NA|NA|TRBV4-1
CASSQDTGVLPSF
>NA|many|TRBV7-9
CASSDRADYGYTF
>NA|NA|TRBV19
CASKGSSRDLNEQFF
>TRBD1|NA|TRBV20-1
CSARDLRTGKNNEAFF
>NA|NA|TRBV25-1
CASSTPDGSSYEQYF
>NA|many|TRBV7-8
CASSLVPGGEAFF
>TRBD1|NA|TRBV15
CATSPDRGLNNEQFF
>NA|NA|TRBV15
CATSRGPGAYEQYF
>NA|many|TRBV15
CATSRPSGNTIYF
>NA|many|TRBV27
CASSIRGSNQPQHF
>NA|many|TRBV19
CASSIPVGSGNTIYF
>NA|many|TRBV5-8
CASSTVGAEAFF
>NA|NA|TRBV7-2
CASSSSRDNSCEQHF
>TRBD2|many|TRBV28
CATSGRGITDTQYF
>TRBD1|once|TRBV9
CASSVGASGQGTGNTGELFF
>TRBD1|NA|TRBV11-3
CASSLDRSGETQYF
>NA|many|TRBV6-6
CASSYGRHYGYTF
>TRBD1|NA|TRBV7-9
CASSRRGLVNTEAFF
>TRBD2|many|TRBV7-8
CASSLVGGVAGGPRSNEQYF